These 10 T cell receptor beta chains originate from one sample sequenced in a study of T cell repertoires in cytomegalovirus infection. TCRdb analysed the reads with MiXCR anew, one entry per CDR3 protein. This table has about 230,000 distinct CDR3 sequences, roughly 23% appearing once. The sequencing sample was made of CD8+ T cells from PBMCs. Receptors originate from a human donor in good health (CMV status not recorded). Some clones in this sample may be carry-over from other donors' samples.

This clonotype was observed a handful of times. The CDR3 is CASSDRGGPSNEQFF. CDR3 in DNA: TGTGCCAGCAGCGACCGCGGGGGGCCCAGCAATGAGCAGTTCTTC. The V gene is TRBV9, the J gene TRBJ2-1; 8 bases match TRBD2. V was clipped by 3 bases and J by 6 bases; unmatched bases: 8. In germline, CDR1 is SGDLS, CDR2 YYNGEE. This CDR3 contains 15 residues.

The rearrangement joins TRBV2 to TRBJ1-1; D gene ambiguous. The germline gives CDR1 SNHLY, CDR2 FYNNEI. Trimming took 8 bases from V and 3 from J, leaving 13 bases between them. The CDR3 runs 13 residues. The CDR3 DNA sequence: TGTGCCAGCGGGCCCCAGAGGGACACTGAAGCTTTCTTT. Amino acid sequence: CASGPQRDTEAFF.

The genes are TRBV27 and TRBJ1-3; no firm D call. V was shortened by 6 bases and J by 0 bases, with 9 bases between the two germline ends. CDR3 size: 14 residues. Germline assignment: CDR1 MNHEY and CDR2 SMNVEV (reference sequence). CDR3 sequence (DNA): TGTGCCAGCAGCTGGGCCGCCTCTGGAAACACCATATATTTT. It translates to CASSWAASGNTIYF.

V is TRBV25-1 and J is TRBJ1-1, with no clear D. Germline CDR1 reads MGHDK; CDR2 reads SYGVNS. Trimming shortened V by 6 bases and J by 2 bases, and 13 bases separated the two germline ends. This CDR3 has 14 residues. The CDR3 sequence: CASSWGGSNTEAFF. In nucleotides, the CDR3 is TGTGCCAGCAGCTGGGGAGGGTCCAACACTGAAGCTTTCTTT.

At least ten counts were recorded for this clonotype. The chain carries TRBV7-2 and TRBJ2-1; D perhaps matches TRBD2 (5 bases). This CDR3 spans 16 amino acids. The germline V gene encodes CDR1 SGHTA and CDR2 FQGNSA. The V end was cut by 4 bases, the J end by 7 bases, with 20 bases between. The DNA of the CDR3 is TGTGCCAGCAGCTCAGGACCGAAGAGGACGGGGAATGAGCAGTTCTTC. Its protein product is CASSSGPKRTGNEQFF.

The chain has TRBV28 and TRBJ1-1, with a tentative D call TRBD1 (6 bases). Germline-derived CDR1 and CDR2 are MDHEN and SYDVKM. V lost 3 bases and J 4 bases, leaving 15 bases between the germline ends. The CDR3 is made up of 15 amino acids. As DNA, the CDR3 is TGTGCCAGCAGTTTCAGGGGTCGGGGATCCACTGAAGCTTTCTTT. Translated, it gives CASSFRGRGSTEAFF.

The chain has TRBV6-6 and TRBJ2-1; possible D gene TRBD2, 6 bases. Germline CDR1 MNHNY, CDR2 SVGAGI (reference sequence). This CDR3 has 14 residues. Between the trimmed V and J ends, which lost 3 bases and 3 bases, there was a span of 9 bases. The CDR3 loop reads CASSYGGNYNEQFF. In DNA form, the CDR3 reads TGTGCCAGCAGTTATGGGGGGAACTACAATGAGCAGTTCTTC.

The chain is built from TRBV6-5 and TRBJ2-2; a possible D gene is TRBD1 (6 bases). V was trimmed by 2 bases and J by 5 bases, leaving 12 bases between them. CDR3 size: 15 residues. The germline gives CDR1 MNHEY, CDR2 SVGAGI. The CDR3 DNA reads TGTGCCAGCAGTTACCAACAGGGTGGGACCGGGGAGCTGTTTTTT. Translation: CASSYQQGGTGELFF.

The rearrangement joins TRBV7-2 to TRBJ2-1; TRBD2 matches 14 bases. The germline V gene encodes CDR1 SGHTA and CDR2 FQGNSA. The CDR3 is 16 amino acids. Trimming took 5 bases from V and 11 from J; bases not matched to a gene: 11. CDR3 coding DNA: TGTGCCAGCAGCATTTCGACTAGCGGGGGGGCCGATAAGCAGTTCTTC. As protein: CASSISTSGGADKQFF.

This clonotype turned up a few times. V is TRBV4-1 and J is TRBJ1-1; D ambiguous. Per the germline V gene, CDR1 is MGHRA and CDR2 is YSYEKL. The ends were cut back, 1 base at V and 3 bases at J, with 6 bases in the middle. This CDR3 spans 13 amino acids. The CDR3 region has the DNA TGCGCCAGCAGCCAAGGGGTGCACACTGAAGCTTTCTTT. Translating gives CASSQGVHTEAFF.